This T cell receptor (beta chain) stems from a study of blood T cell repertoires in COVID-19. Using immunoSEQ multiplex PCR, the repertoire was profiled, and TCRdb retains in-frame clones only, with some absent. This table holds about 75,000 clones, 88% found once. The CDR3 consists of 16 residues. The J segment lost 0 bases and the V segment lost 5 bases, leaving 7 bases of the junction unmatched. The germline V gene encodes CDR1 MDHEN and CDR2 SYDVKM. The genes are TRBV28 and TRBJ1-3, with 7 bases aligning to TRBD1. This TCR was recovered from a human donor in a cohort sampled during active COVID-19. The sequenced sample consisted of peripheral blood. The CDR3 region is CASSPRGQISGNTIYF. The CDR3 nucleotides are TGTGCCAGCAGTCCCCGGGGACAGATCTCTGGAAACACCATATATTTT.